This T cell receptor beta chain was captured in a study of CD8+ T cells in alopecia areata (dated by TCRdb to 2016 to 2019). Notes on the research overall: Treated patients were enrolled in an open-label pilot trial of oral tofacitinib, 5 to 10 mg twice daily, for moderate-to-severe alopecia areata. Tofacitinib was administered for 6 to 18 months, and 6 months of follow-up off drug were then conducted to assess delayed response and recurrence. Scalp clonality was compared among normal scalp (n=4), patchy alopecia areata scalp (n=8), and alopecia totalis/universalis scalp (n=8). The SALT score, which quantifies the percentage of affected scalp surface area, was used to measure disease severity in treated patients. Scalp tissue and sorted CD4+ and CD8+ peripheral blood T cells from patchy and totalis/universalis alopecia areata patients and from healthy controls were covered by human TCRbeta sequencing. RNA was extracted with the PAXgene miRNA kit for fixed scalp, the miRNeasy kit for PBMCs, and the RNeasy kit for mouse skin. Biopsies were taken from tofacitinib-treated patients at baseline and at 4 and 24 weeks of treatment, and a later scalp biopsy was taken in several of the tofacitinib-treated patients. TCRbeta CDR3 regions were amplified by immunoSEQ multiplex PCR using 35 Vbeta forward and 13 Jbeta reverse primers. In both human patients and the C3H/HeJ mouse model, the study applied high-throughput TCRbeta sequencing to look at T cell clonal expansion in alopecia areata.

On this clone itself: What this receptor recognizes is not known. No much larger clone is present one base from it, and per-base qualities are unavailable.

The paper's findings and limits, for the study overall: Unlike mouse skin, which is dominated by gammadelta T cells, normal human skin has resident alphabeta T cells that are also sequenced, and this complicates analysis of the scalp TCR repertoire. Many expanded lesional clones persisted in scalp and blood during tofacitinib treatment, which may partly explain relapse after stopping treatment. Because the treated cohort was small and had only one nonresponder, larger studies are needed to examine links between baseline CD8+ expansion and response. Scalp clonality and the number of expanded CD8+ clones among the top 100 scalp clones were significantly decreased by tofacitinib. Compared with mice, TCR sequences shared between patients were less clear, possibly partly because of HLA diversity across the patient population. Compared with normal scalp, lesional scalp, particularly in alopecia totalis/universalis, had higher clonality and more expanded CD8+ clones, which suggests antigenic drive.

The library relied on the immunoSEQ multiplex PCR assay. For TCR sequencing, RNA was extracted from every sample and reverse transcribed into cDNA to serve as template. First-strand cDNA was synthesized using SuperScript III with a 2:1 mix of oligo-dT and random hexamers. A synthetic immune receptor repertoire was used to gauge amplification bias, and whatever bias remained was removed computationally. Under the source paper's analysis protocol: Raw reads were preprocessed to remove errors, and CDR3 was defined according to IMGT conventions as the region from the conserved cysteine to phenylalanine. Clonality was computed by normalizing Shannon entropy by log2 of the number of productive unique TCRs and subtracting the result from 1. CD4 or CD8 identity of scalp clones was inferred by cross-referencing scalp TCRbeta sequences with sorted blood CD4 and CD8 repertoires. The table comes from immuneACCESS by way of TCRdb, which keeps in-frame sequences with V and J called. Part of the clones is missing from these tables; in studies checked, under half for an unresolved V gene and the rest for unknown reasons. V and J calls and clone size are those listed in that table; D and trimming were worked out from the DNA. The sample has just over 150,000 clones on record, roughly two thirds of them singletons. The ten largest clonotypes hold 0.9% to 1% of the sample.

The time point label here, explained by the study, means: around 4 weeks on oral tofacitinib. Per the publication, the treatment or condition label means: oral pan-JAK inhibitor, 5-10 mg twice daily. Peripheral blood and lesional scalp punch biopsies were obtained from patients with alopecia areata. After PBMCs were isolated by density centrifugation and stained for CD3, CD4 and CD8, a FACSAria was used to sort CD4+ and CD8+ T cells. This TCR came from a human donor with alopecia areata. Here the sequenced sample was CD4+ T cells sorted from blood, taken at week 4, from a patient treated with tofacitinib.

The nucleotides read TGTGCCAGCAGCCAGTACAGGGGGGGCCAGGAGACCCAGTACTTC. This is translated as CASSQYRGGQETQYF. The chain couples TRBV13 to TRBJ2-5, with TRBD1 tentatively as D gene (8 bases match). Between the V and J ends, shortened by 5 bases and 5 bases respectively, the junction contains 18 bases. As encoded in the germline V gene (reference sequence), CDR1 is PRHDT while CDR2 is FYEKMQ. From cysteine to phenylalanine, the CDR3 is 15 amino acids long. Only the CDR3 DNA is retained, 45 bases long and in frame from the first base.